One sample yielded the 7 T cell receptor beta chains listed below, sequenced in a study of cytomegalovirus exposure and HLA in healthy donors. The PCR made use of 60 Vbeta and 13 Jbeta primers. The protocol was immunoSEQ multiplex PCR, while the TCRdb copy is restricted to in-frame clones and leaves out a portion. The sample carries roughly 78,000 clones, 55% to 75% recorded once. Material: PBMCs. All receptors come from a man aged 25 to 40 in good health and CMV-seropositive.

This chain connects TRBV14 to TRBJ1-3; D might be TRBD1 (6 bases). Germline CDR1 is SGHDN and CDR2 is FVKESK. The CDR3 is made up of 14 amino acids. The ends were cut back, 2 bases at V and 6 bases at J, with 11 bases in the middle. The CDR3, as DNA: TGTGCCAGCAGCCAAAAGACAGGCGTAAACACCATATATTTT. It codes for CASSQKTGVNTIYF.

This clone was found a few times. This CDR3 is CASSRTGLGNQPQHF. The CDR3 DNA reads as TGTGCCAGCAGCCGGACAGGGCTCGGCAATCAGCCCCAGCATTTT. The chain recombines TRBV14 with TRBJ1-5, with 8 bases fitting TRBD1. The CDR3 covers 15 residues. V dropped 4 bases and J dropped 2; count of bases not matched to a gene: 4. CDR1 is SGHDN and CDR2 is FVKESK in the germline V gene.

The chain uses TRBV27 and TRBJ2-1, with 9 bases aligning to TRBD1. This CDR3 is 15 amino acids long. Trimming cost V 2 bases and J 6 bases; bases outside gene matches: 5. In germline, CDR1 is MNHEY, CDR2 SMNVEV (reference sequence). CDR3 residues: CASSLGGTGTNEQFF. Written as DNA, the CDR3 is TGTGCCAGCAGTTTAGGGGGGACAGGGACCAATGAGCAGTTCTTC.

V and J are TRBV10-3 and TRBJ2-3; 8 nucleotides align to TRBD2. The CDR3 is 16 amino acids. The germline gives CDR1 ENHRY, CDR2 SYGVKD. After removal of 3 bases from V and 1 base from J, the junction contained 6 bases not matched to a gene. The CDR3, as DNA: TGTGCCATCAGTGACATGGCCGGGAGGGGCACAGATACGCAGTATTTT. This gives the protein CAISDMAGRGTDTQYF.

The DNA of the CDR3 is TGTGCCAGCAGTAAGGGACAGGAAACAACCTACGAGCAGTACTTC. Residues: CASSKGQETTYEQYF. The chain joins TRBV2 to TRBJ2-7, with 8 nucleotides matching TRBD1. From germline, CDR1 is SNHLY and CDR2 FYNNEI. The CDR3 runs to 15 residues. With 5 bases clipped from V and 2 bases from J, the junction kept 8 bases outside the gene matches.

This clone is classed as medium-sized (0.01 to 0.1%). The gene calls are TRBV27 and TRBJ1-1; D unclear. The CDR3 is made up of 13 amino acids. Per germline, CDR1 MNHEY and CDR2 SMNVEV (reference sequence). V was cut by 5 bases and J by 1 base, with 8 bases left in between. The CDR3 loop is CASSITPNTEAFF. CDR3 coding DNA: TGTGCCAGCAGTATCACACCGAACACTGAAGCTTTCTTT.

This clone has only a few counts. The chain couples TRBV19 to TRBJ1-1, with 8 bases aligning to TRBD1. The CDR3 is 14 amino acids. Germline lookup yields CDR1 LNHDA and CDR2 SQIVND (reference sequence). Trimming took 7 bases from V and 6 from J; bases not matched to a gene: 10. As DNA, the CDR3 is TGTGCCAGTATAGGTCCGGGACAGGTCGCTGAAGCTTTCTTT. Residues: CASIGPGQVAEAFF. Drawing the rest from reference TRBV19 and TRBJ1-1, the complete variable domain is DGGITQSPKYLFRKEGQNVTLSCEQNLNHDAMYWYRQDPGQGLRLIYYSQIVNDFQKGDIAEGYSVSREKKESFPLTVTSAQKNPTAFYLCASIGPGQVAEAFFGQGTRLTVV.